Given below is one TCR beta chain in context. Its antigen is unidentified. There are 14 residues in the CDR3. Germline values: CDR1 MNHEY, CDR2 SMNVEV (reference sequence). J gave up 2 bases and V 7 bases, and 7 bases lay outside the gene matches. This sample stems from a study of graft-versus-host responses after intestinal transplantation. Only in-frame clones appear in the TCRdb table, and some are missing; sequencing was by immunoSEQ multiplex PCR. The sample carries approximately 49,000 clones, around 89% recorded once. Findings of the study overall: Recipient bone marrow held GvH clones, some seen earlier in ileum or blood.

Here the sequenced sample was unstimulated CD4+ T cells sorted from spleen or lymph node cells, taken before transplant. The clonotype originates from a human donor who was the organ donor for an intestinal transplant. The rearrangement links TRBV27 to TRBJ1-2, with 7 bases lining up with TRBD1. This chain's CDR3 is CASTNSGQNYGYTF. In nucleotides, the CDR3 is TGTGCCAGCACTAACTCGGGACAGAACTATGGCTACACCTTC.